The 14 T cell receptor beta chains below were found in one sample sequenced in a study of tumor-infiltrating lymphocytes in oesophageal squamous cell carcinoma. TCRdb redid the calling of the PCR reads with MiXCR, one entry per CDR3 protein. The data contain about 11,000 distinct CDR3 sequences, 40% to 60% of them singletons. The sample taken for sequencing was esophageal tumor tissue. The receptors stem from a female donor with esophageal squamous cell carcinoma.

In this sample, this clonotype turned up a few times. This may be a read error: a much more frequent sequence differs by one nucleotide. The CDR3 bases are TGTGCCAGCAGCTTCGGGGGAGTAAGGTACGAGCAGTTCTTC. This encodes CASSFGGVRYEQFF. The chain joins TRBV5-4 to TRBJ2-1, with D perhaps matching TRBD2 (6 bases). V shed 2 bases and J shed 10 bases, with 16 bases lying between them. Per germline, CDR1 SGHNT and CDR2 YYREEE (reference sequence). The CDR3 spans 14 residues.

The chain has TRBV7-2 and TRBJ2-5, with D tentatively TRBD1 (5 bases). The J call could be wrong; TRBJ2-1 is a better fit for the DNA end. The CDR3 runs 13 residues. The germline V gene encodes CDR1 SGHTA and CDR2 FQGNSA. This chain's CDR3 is CASSIGHYNEQFF. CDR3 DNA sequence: TGTGCCAGCAGCATAGGACACTACAATGAGCAGTTCTTC.

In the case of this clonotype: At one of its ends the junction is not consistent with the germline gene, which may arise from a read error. The CDR3 reads CASSLGDRGWETQYF. As DNA, the CDR3 is TGTGCTAGCAGCTTAGGGGACAGGGGTTGGGAGACCCAGTACTTC. The chain is built from TRBV7-7 and TRBJ2-5; TRBD1 agrees at 10 bases. This CDR3 is 15 amino acids long. Looked up from germline, CDR1 is SSHAT and CDR2 is FNYEAQ (reference sequence).

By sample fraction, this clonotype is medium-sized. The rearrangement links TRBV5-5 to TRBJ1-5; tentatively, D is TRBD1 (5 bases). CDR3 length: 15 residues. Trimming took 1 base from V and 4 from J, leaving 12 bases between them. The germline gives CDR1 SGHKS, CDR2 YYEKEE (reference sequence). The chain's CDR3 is CASSLWGEGNQPQHF. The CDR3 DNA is TGTGCCAGCAGCTTGTGGGGAGAGGGGAATCAGCCCCAGCATTTT.

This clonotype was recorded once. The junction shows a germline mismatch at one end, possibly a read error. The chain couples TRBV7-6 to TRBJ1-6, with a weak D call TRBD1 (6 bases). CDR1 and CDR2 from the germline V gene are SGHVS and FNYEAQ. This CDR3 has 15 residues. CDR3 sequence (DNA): TGTGCCAGCAGCTTAGGCGGGAGGGGACAAGAGACCCAGTACTTT. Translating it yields CASSLGGRGQETQYF. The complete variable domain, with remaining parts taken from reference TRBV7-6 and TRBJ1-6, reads GAGVSQSPRYKVTKRGQDVALRCDPISGHVSLYWYRQALGQGPEFLTYFNYEAQQDKSGLPNDRFSAERPEGSISTLTIQRTEQRDSAMYRCASSLGGRGQETQYFGNGTRLTVT.

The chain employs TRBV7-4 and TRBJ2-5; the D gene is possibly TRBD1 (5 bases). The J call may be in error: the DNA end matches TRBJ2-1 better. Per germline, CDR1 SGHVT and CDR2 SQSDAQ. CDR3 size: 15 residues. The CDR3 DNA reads TGTGCCAGCAGCTTGGGGCCTGCGGCCTACAATGAGCAGTTCTTC. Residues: CASSLGPAAYNEQFF.

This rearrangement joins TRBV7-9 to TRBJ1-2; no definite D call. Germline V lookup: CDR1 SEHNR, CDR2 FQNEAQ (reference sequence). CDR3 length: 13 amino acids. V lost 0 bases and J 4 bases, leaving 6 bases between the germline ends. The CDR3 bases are TGTGCCAGCAGCTTAGCGGGAGTCTATGGCTACACCTTC. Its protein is CASSLAGVYGYTF.

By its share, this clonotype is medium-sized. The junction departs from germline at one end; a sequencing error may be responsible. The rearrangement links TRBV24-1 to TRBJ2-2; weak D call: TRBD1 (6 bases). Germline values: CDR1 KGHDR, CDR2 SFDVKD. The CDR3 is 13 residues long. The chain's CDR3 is CATTTGNSGELFF. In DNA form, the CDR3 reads TGTGCCACCACAACAGGGAACTCCGGGGAGCTGTTTTTT.

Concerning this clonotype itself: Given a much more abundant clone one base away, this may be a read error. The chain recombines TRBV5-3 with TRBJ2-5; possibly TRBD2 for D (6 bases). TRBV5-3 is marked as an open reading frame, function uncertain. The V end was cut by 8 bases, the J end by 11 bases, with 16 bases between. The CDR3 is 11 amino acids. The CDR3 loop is CASLDYNEQYF. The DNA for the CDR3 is TGTGCCAGCTTGGACTACAATGAGCAGTACTTC.

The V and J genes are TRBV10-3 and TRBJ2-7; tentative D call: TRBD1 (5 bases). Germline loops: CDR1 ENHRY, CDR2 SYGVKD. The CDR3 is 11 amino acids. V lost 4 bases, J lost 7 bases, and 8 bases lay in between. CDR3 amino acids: CAISAAGEQYF. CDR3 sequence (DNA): TGTGCCATCAGTGCGGCAGGGGAGCAGTACTTC.

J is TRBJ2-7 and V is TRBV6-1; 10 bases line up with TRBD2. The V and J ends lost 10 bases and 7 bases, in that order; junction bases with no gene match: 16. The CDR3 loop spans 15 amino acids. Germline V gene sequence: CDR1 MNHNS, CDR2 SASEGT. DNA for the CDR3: TGTGCCACCCGCCGGGCAGCGGGGGGGCCAAATGAGCAGTACTTC. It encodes CATRRAAGGPNEQYF.

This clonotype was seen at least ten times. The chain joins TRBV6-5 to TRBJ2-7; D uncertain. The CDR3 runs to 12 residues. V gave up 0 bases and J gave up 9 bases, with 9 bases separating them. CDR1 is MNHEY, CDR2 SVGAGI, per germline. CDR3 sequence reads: CASSYSGQTQYF. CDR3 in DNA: TGTGCCAGCAGTTACTCGGGTCAGACGCAGTACTTC.

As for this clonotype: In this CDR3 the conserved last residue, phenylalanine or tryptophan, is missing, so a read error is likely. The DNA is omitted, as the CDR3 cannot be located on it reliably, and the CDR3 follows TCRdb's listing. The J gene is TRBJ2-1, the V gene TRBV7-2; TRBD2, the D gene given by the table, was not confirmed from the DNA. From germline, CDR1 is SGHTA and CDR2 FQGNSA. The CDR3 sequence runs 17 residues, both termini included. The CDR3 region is CASSRSGSISSPLHFGN.

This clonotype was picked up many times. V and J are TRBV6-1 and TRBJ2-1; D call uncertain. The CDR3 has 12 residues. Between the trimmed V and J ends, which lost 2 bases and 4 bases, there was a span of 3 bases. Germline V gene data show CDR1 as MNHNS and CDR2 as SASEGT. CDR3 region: CASSEIYNEQFF. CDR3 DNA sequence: TGTGCCAGCAGTGAAATTTACAATGAGCAGTTCTTC.